This TCR beta chain is drawn from a study of glioma-infiltrating T cells. Whole-study results and caveats: Non-neoplastic patients had below-expected tissue-blood divergence, while all gliomas exceeded expectation.

With regard to this clonotype: Its antigen is as yet unknown. Germline is not matched at one junction end, which may reflect a read error.

Per germline, CDR1 SGHTA and CDR2 FQGNSA. The length of the CDR3 is 17 residues. Amplification of TCR alpha and beta CDR3 regions from RNA used iRepertoire nested multiplex PCR. Tissue mRNA or PBMC total RNA, roughly 100-400 ng, went into one-step reverse transcription and amplification. Using its own MiXCR run on the multiplex PCR reads, TCRdb lists one record per CDR3 protein. The data contain 150,000 to 200,000 distinct CDR3 sequences, about 40% of them singletons. The receptor was isolated from a human donor with low-grade glioma or glioblastoma, undergoing nonglioma brain surgery, or in good health (not recorded which). The chain has TRBV7-2 and TRBJ2-7, with D possibly being TRBD2 (5 bases). The specimen sequenced was glioma tissue, nonneoplastic brain tissue, or PBMCs (not recorded which). CDR3 sequence (DNA): TGTGCCAGCACCCTCTTTACTCGTCGGGAAGGCTCCTACGACCAGTACTTC. Its translation: CASTLFTRREGSYDQYF.